A selection of T cell receptor beta chains follows, all from one sample in a study of radiotherapy plus CTLA-4 blockade in lung cancer. Generated by immunoSEQ multiplex PCR, the TCRdb table keeps only in-frame clones and is missing some. The sample shows 35,000 or so clones, more than 80% of them seen only once. Specimen: peripheral blood, collected from a patient treated with radiotherapy plus ipilimumab. Every receptor here comes from a human donor with non-small cell lung cancer who had stable disease on radiotherapy plus ipilimumab. CDR3s include the opening cysteine and the closing phenylalanine or tryptophan. D genes are given only for firm matches. Rows may omit the clone size; those that give it use once, few, many or a size class.

>TRBV7-9|TRBJ1-1|-|-
CASAPWGHQNTEAFF
TGTGCCAGCGCCCCATGGGGCCACCAGAACACTGAAGCTTTCTTT
>TRBV5-4|TRBJ2-3|-|TRBD2
CASSFLAGGPSKHAQYF
TGTGCCAGCAGCTTCCTAGCGGGAGGGCCTTCAAAGCACGCGCAGTATTTT
>TRBV25-1|TRBJ1-3|-|TRBD1
CASRQGRNTIYF
TGTGCCAGCAGACAGGGGCGAAACACCATATATTTT
>TRBV27|TRBJ2-7|-|TRBD1
CASRRQDRVEQYF
TGTGCCAGCAGACGCCAGGACAGGGTCGAGCAGTACTTC
>TRBV6-1|TRBJ2-7|-|-
CASTTSKYEQYF
TGTGCCAGCACGACATCCAAATACGAGCAGTACTTC
>TRBV5-1|TRBJ2-1|-|-
CASSLAQPAYNEQFF
TGCGCCAGCAGCTTGGCACAGCCGGCTTACAATGAGCAGTTCTTC
>TRBV15|TRBJ2-3|once|TRBD1
CATSRLQGADTQYF
TGTGCCACCAGCCGATTACAGGGGGCAGATACGCAGTATTTT
>TRBV27|TRBJ2-1|-|-
CASSLTGSPYNEQFF
TGTGCCAGCAGTTTAACAGGAAGCCCCTACAATGAGCAGTTCTTC
>TRBV7-2|TRBJ2-5|-|TRBD2
CASSLGSTSRETQYF
TGTGCCAGCAGCTTAGGCTCGACTAGCAGGGAGACCCAGTACTTC
>TRBV6-4|TRBJ2-2|-|TRBD2
CASSGRATGELFF
TGTGCCAGCAGCGGGAGGGCCACCGGGGAGCTGTTTTTT
>TRBV28|TRBJ1-6|-|-
CASSLGQGSSPLHF
TGTGCCAGCAGTTTAGGGCAGGGGAGTTCACCCCTCCACTTT
>TRBV15|TRBJ2-3|-|-
CATSRDREETWTDTQYF
TGTGCCACCAGCAGAGATCGAGAGGAAACCTGGACAGATACGCAGTATTTT
>TRBV6-6|TRBJ1-1|-|-
CASTLGGNTEAFF
TGTGCCAGCACTTTAGGCGGGAACACTGAAGCTTTCTTT
>TRBV2|TRBJ2-3|-|TRBD2
CASTNLAGGLDTQYF
TGTGCCAGCACCAACTTAGCGGGAGGGTTAGATACGCAGTATTTT
>TRBV30|TRBJ2-1|-|TRBD1
CAWTGGINEQFF
TGTGCCTGGACAGGGGGTATCAATGAGCAGTTCTTC
>TRBV7-2|TRBJ2-3|-|TRBD1
CASSLAGQSTDTQYF
TGTGCCAGCAGCTTAGCGGGACAGAGCACAGATACGCAGTATTTT
>TRBV7-3|TRBJ2-2|-|-
CASSPTSRGGELFF
TGTGCCAGCAGCCCAACGAGCAGAGGCGGGGAGCTGTTTTTT
>TRBV7-3|TRBJ2-5|few|-
CASSLGQRETQYF
TGTGCCAGCAGCTTAGGACAGAGGGAGACCCAGTACTTC
>TRBV2|TRBJ1-2|-|-
CASSRVLGPTGGYTF
TGTGCCAGCAGTCGGGTTTTAGGTCCAACGGGGGGCTACACCTTC
>TRBV27|TRBJ1-1|-|-
CASSLEGSITEAFF
TGTGCCAGCAGTTTAGAAGGGAGCATAACTGAAGCTTTCTTT
>TRBV4-3|TRBJ2-2|once|-
CASSRTGQNTGELFF
TGCGCCAGCAGCCGAACGGGACAGAACACCGGGGAGCTGTTTTTT
>TRBV5-1|TRBJ2-7|-|-
CASSPGYEQYF
TGCGCCAGCAGCCCGGGATACGAGCAGTACTTC
>TRBV21-1|TRBJ1-3|-|-
CASSKGGTGGINSGNTIYF
TGTGCCAGCAGCAAAGGGGGGACAGGGGGCATTAACTCTGGAAACACCATATATTTT
>TRBV5-1|TRBJ2-7|-|-
CASTAGVSDEQYF
TGCGCCAGCACCGCAGGGGTCTCTGACGAGCAGTACTTC
>TRBV5-8|TRBJ1-4|once|-
CASSLVMGRTTNEKLFF
TGTGCCAGCAGCTTGGTAATGGGGAGAACAACTAATGAAAAACTGTTTTTT
>TRBV18|TRBJ2-3|-|-
CASSPGSIRAADTQYF
TGTGCCAGCTCACCAGGTTCCATCAGGGCCGCTGATACGCAGTATTTT
>TRBV7-2|TRBJ2-7|-|TRBD2
CASSLMAGVNYEQYF
TGTGCCAGCAGCTTAATGGCGGGGGTGAACTACGAGCAGTACTTC
>TRBV28|TRBJ1-4|-|-
CATTPGGAERNEKLFF
TGTGCCACGACCCCGGGGGGCGCCGAAAGAAATGAAAAACTGTTTTTT
>TRBV30|TRBJ2-5|-|-
CAWTGYRETQYF
TGTGCCTGGACAGGGTACAGAGAGACCCAGTACTTC
>TRBV7-2|TRBJ2-7|-|-
CASSSPGEREQYF
TGTGCCAGCAGCTCCCCGGGGGAGCGCGAGCAGTACTTC
>TRBV7-9|TRBJ2-3|-|-
CASGWGDSGPDRTDTQYF
TGTGCCAGCGGTTGGGGGGACAGCGGCCCCGATCGCACAGATACGCAGTATTTT
>TRBV30|TRBJ2-1|-|-
CALDSDGGYNEQFF
TGTGCCTTGGACTCGGACGGAGGCTACAATGAGCAGTTCTTC
>TRBV7-3|TRBJ2-7|-|-
CASSRDSASYEQYF
TGTGCCAGCTCCCGGGACTCGGCATCCTACGAGCAGTACTTC